This TCR beta chain emerged from a study of shared clonotypes between healthy human individuals. The V gene lost 4 bases and the J gene lost 0 bases, with 14 bases spanning the gap. Germline CDR1 and CDR2: MGHRA and YSYEKL. The CDR3 spans 16 residues. Free of recent acute infections or vaccinations, the donors were healthy HIV-negative adults. CD45RA+ naive and CD45RA-negative memory subsets were separated from CD4+ cells. Data came from immunoSEQ multiplex PCR; TCRdb stores just in-frame clones and leaves some out. This table has 1.5 million to 1.9 million clones, around 98% appearing once. The receptor comes from a young man in good health. Sequenced input: naive CD4+ T cells sorted from blood. The subset was: CD45RA+ positively selected. The rearrangement joins TRBV4-1 to TRBJ2-3, with a possible D match to TRBD1 (7 bases). Here the CDR3 reads CASSPEGTVSTDTQYF. The DNA for the CDR3 is TGCGCCAGCAGCCCGGAGGGGACAGTCAGCACAGATACGCAGTATTTT.